This T cell receptor beta chain was recorded in a study of cytomegalovirus exposure and HLA in healthy donors. The PCR contained 60 Vbeta and 13 Jbeta primers. Here immunoSEQ multiplex PCR was the method, and the copy in TCRdb shows in-frame clones only, minus some. The sample has 90,000 to 110,000 clones; around three quarters are singletons. The CDR3 contains 14 residues. V lost 7 bases, J lost 2 bases, and 8 bases stayed unmatched. Germline CDR1 and CDR2: SGHKS and YYEKEE (reference sequence). This TCR was recovered from a woman between 45 and 60 years old in good health and CMV-seropositive. Material: PBMCs. The chain links TRBV5-5 to TRBJ2-5; 7 positions match TRBD2. The CDR3 region is CASGSGTAQETQYF. In nucleotides, the CDR3 is TGTGCCAGCGGAAGCGGGACGGCACAAGAGACCCAGTACTTC.